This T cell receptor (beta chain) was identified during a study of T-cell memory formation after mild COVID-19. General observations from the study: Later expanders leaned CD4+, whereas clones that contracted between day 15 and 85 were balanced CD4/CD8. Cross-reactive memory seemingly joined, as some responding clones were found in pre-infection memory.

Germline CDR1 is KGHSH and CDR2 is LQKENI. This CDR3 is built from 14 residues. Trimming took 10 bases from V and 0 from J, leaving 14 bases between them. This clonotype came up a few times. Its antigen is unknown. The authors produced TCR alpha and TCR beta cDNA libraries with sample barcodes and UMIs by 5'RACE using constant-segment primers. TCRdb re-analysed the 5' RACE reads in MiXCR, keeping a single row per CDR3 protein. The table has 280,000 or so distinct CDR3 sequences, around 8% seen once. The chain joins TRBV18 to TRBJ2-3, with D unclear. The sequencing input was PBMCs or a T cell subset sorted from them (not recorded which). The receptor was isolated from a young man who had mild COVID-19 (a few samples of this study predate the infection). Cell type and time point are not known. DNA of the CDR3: TGTGCCACGCGGAACGGGTCAAGCACAGATACGCAGTATTTT. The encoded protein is CATRNGSSTDTQYF.